This T cell receptor beta chain was identified during a study of blood T cell repertoires in COVID-19. Method: immunoSEQ multiplex PCR; TCRdb's copy keeps in-frame clones and lacks some. The sample consists of around 230,000 clones, about nine tenths of them appearing once. Trimming pared 3 bases from V and 10 bases from J, leaving 13 bases between. Germline values: CDR1 GTSNPN, CDR2 SVGIG (reference sequence). The CDR3 totals 12 residues. Sequenced material: PBMCs or T cells enriched from blood (not recorded which). The source is a woman in her twenties or thirties with acute COVID-19. The chain couples TRBV30 to TRBJ1-5; possible D gene TRBD1, 6 bases. CDR3 DNA: TGTGCCTGGAGCCCTAGGGGGAGCCCCCAGCATTTT. This translates into CAWSPRGSPQHF. The full variable domain, its missing parts supplied by reference TRBV30 and TRBJ1-5, is SQTIHQWPATLVQPVGSPLSLECTVEGTSNPNLYWYRQAAGRGLQLLFYSVGIGQISSEVPQNLSASRPQDRQFILSSKKLLLSDSGFYLCAWSPRGSPQHFGDGTRLSIL.